This T cell receptor beta chain came from a study of Ad26.COV2.S vaccination and SARS-CoV-2 variants. Only in-frame clones appear in the TCRdb table, and some are missing; sequencing was by immunoSEQ multiplex PCR. Here the sample spans a few hundred thousand clones, approximately 90% being singletons. Treatment given: roughly 18 received Ad26.COV2.S at low or high dose, single or two shots; roughly five received placebo; per-sample allocation not given. The study sampled participants on day 63 after the first vaccine or placebo injection. Trimming left V 6 bases short and J 1 base short, with 17 bases between. CDR1 and CDR2 (germline): MGHRA, YSYEKL. CDR3 length: 16 amino acids.

The source is a person between 18 and 60 years old who received the Ad26.COV2.S COVID-19 vaccine or a placebo. Sample: peripheral blood, taken in a trial of Ad26.COV2.S vaccine versus placebo. The chain has TRBV4-1 and TRBJ2-3, with D perhaps assigned TRBD1 or TRBD2 (5 bases each). CDR3 in amino acids: CASRKWGNAGTDTQYF. In DNA, the CDR3 is TGCGCCAGCAGGAAGTGGGGGAATGCGGGCACAGATACGCAGTATTTT.